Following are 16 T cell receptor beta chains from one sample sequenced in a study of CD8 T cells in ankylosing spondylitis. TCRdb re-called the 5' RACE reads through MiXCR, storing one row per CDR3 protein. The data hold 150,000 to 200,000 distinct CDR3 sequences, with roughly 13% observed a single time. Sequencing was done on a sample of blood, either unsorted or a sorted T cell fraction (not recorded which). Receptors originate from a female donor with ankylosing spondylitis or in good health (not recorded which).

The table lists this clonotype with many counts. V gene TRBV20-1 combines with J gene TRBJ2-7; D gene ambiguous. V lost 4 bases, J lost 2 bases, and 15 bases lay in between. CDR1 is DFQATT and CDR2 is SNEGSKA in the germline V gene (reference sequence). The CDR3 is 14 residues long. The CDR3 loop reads CSAILLLHTYEQYF. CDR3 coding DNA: TGCAGTGCTATACTGCTCCTCCATACCTACGAGCAGTACTTC.

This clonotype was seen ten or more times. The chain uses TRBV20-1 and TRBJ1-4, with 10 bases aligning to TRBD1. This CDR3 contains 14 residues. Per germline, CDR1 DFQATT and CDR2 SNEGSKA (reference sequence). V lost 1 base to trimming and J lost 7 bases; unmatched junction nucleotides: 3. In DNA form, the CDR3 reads TGCAGTGCTAGAGCGGACAGGGGGGGTGAAAAACTGTTTTTT. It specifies CSARADRGGEKLFF.

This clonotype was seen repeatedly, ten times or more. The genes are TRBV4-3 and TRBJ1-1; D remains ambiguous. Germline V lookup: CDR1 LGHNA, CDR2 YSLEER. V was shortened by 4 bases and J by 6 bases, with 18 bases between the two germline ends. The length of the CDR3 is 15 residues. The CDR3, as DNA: TGCGCCAGCAGCCCCACAAGTTCTCTCTCCCCTGAAGCTTTCTTT. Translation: CASSPTSSLSPEAFF.

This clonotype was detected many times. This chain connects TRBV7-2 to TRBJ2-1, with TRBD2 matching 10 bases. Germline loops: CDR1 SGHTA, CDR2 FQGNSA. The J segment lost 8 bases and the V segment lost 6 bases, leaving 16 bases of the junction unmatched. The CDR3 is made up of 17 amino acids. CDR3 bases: TGTGCCAGCAGTTTGGGACTAGCGCATAGGGTCCAGCATGAGCAGTTCTTC. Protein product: CASSLGLAHRVQHEQFF.

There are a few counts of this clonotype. The CDR3, as DNA: TGTGCCAGCAGCTTAGGTCAGCGGGCTAGCACAGATACGCAGTATTTT. The encoded protein is CASSLGQRASTDTQYF. This rearrangement joins TRBV7-9 to TRBJ2-3, with D perhaps matching TRBD2 (6 bases). There are 16 residues in the CDR3. Per the germline V gene, CDR1 is SEHNR and CDR2 is FQNEAQ (reference sequence). The V end was cut by 1 base, the J end by 0 bases, with 11 bases between.

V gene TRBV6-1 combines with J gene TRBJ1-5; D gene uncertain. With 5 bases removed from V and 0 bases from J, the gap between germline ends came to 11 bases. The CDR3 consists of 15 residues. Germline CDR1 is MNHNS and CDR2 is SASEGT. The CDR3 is CASSLNEYSNQPQHF. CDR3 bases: TGTGCCAGCAGTCTCAACGAATATAGCAATCAGCCCCAGCATTTT.

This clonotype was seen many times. CDR3 protein: CASSLWTDNNEQFF. The CDR3 DNA sequence: TGTGCCAGCAGCCTTTGGACAGATAACAATGAGCAGTTCTTC. The V call is TRBV11-2, the J call TRBJ2-1; D may be TRBD1 (6 bases). Looked up from germline, CDR1 is SGHAT and CDR2 is FQNNGV. The CDR3 extends over 14 amino acids. Trimming removed 5 bases at V and 5 bases at J, with 13 bases between. Full variable domain (remainder filled in from reference TRBV11-2 and TRBJ2-1): EAGVAQSPRYKIIEKRQSVAFWCNPISGHATLYWYQQILGQGPKLLIQFQNNGVVDDSQLPKDRFSAERLKGVDSTLKIQPAKLEDSAVYLCASSLWTDNNEQFFGPGTRLTVL.

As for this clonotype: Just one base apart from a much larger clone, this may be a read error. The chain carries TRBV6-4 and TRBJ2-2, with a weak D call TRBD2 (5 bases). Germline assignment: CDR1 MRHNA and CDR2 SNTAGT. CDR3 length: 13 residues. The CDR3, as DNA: TGTGTCAGCAGCGCAACTAGGTCTGGGGAGCTGTTTTTT. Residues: CVSSATRSGELFF.

The CDR3 sequence: CASSFSAGANPQQYF. The CDR3 nucleotides are TGTGCCAGCAGTTTCTCTGCTGGTGCGAATCCTCAGCAGTACTTC. V is TRBV12-3 or TRBV12-4 and J is TRBJ2-7; D gene unclear. This CDR3 is built from 15 residues. V lost 3 bases and J lost 8, with 20 bases in between.

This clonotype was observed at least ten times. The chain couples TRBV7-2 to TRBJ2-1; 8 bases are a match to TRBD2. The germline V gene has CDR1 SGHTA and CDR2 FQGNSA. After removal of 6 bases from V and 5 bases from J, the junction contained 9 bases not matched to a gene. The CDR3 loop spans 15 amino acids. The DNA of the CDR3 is TGTGCCAGCAGTTTTCGGGGGGGGCTTAACAATGAGCAGTTCTTC. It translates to CASSFRGGLNNEQFF. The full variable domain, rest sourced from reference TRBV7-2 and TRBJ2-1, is GAGVSQSPSNKVTEKGKDVELRCDPISGHTALYWYRQSLGQGLEFLIYFQGNSAPDKSGLPSDRFSAERTGGSVSTLTIQRTQQEDSAVYLCASSFRGGLNNEQFFGPGTRLTVL.

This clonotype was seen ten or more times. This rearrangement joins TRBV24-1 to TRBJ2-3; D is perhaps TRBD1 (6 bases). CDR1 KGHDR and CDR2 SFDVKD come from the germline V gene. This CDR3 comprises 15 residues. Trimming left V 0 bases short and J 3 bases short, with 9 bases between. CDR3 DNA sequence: TGTGCCACCAGTGATTTGCAGGGGATTACAGATACGCAGTATTTT. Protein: CATSDLQGITDTQYF.

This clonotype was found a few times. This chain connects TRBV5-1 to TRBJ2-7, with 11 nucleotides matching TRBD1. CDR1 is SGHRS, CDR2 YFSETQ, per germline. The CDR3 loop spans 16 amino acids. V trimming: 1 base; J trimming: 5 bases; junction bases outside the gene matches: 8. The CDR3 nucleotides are TGCGCCAGCAGCTTGTCCGGGACAGGGGGTCTCAACGAGCAGTACTTC. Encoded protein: CASSLSGTGGLNEQYF.

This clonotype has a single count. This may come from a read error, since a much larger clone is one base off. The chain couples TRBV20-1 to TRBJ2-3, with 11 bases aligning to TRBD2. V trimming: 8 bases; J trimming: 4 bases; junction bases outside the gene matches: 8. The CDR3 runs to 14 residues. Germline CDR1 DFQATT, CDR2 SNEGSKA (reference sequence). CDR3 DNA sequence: TGCAGTACTCCCCGGACTAGCGGGTCAGATACGCAGTATTTT. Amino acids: CSTPRTSGSDTQYF.

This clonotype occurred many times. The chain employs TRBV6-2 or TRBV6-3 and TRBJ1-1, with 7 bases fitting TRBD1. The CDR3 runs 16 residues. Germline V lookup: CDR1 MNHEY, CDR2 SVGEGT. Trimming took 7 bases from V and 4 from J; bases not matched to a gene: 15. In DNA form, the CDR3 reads TGTGCCAGCACCCCGCCCGGGACAGCCTATTTCACTGAAGCTTTCTTT. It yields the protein CASTPPGTAYFTEAFF.

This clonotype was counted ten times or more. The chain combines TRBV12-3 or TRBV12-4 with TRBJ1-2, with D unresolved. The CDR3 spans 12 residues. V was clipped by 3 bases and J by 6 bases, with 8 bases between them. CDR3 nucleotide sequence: TGTGCCAGCAGTTTTTCGCCCCATGGCTACACCTTC. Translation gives CASSFSPHGYTF.

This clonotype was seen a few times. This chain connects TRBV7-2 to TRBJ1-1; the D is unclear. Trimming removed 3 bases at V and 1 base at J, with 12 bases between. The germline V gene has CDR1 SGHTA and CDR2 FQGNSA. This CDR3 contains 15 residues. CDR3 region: CASSFRRSANTEAFF. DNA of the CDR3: TGTGCCAGCAGCTTTCGCCGGTCGGCGAACACTGAAGCTTTCTTT.